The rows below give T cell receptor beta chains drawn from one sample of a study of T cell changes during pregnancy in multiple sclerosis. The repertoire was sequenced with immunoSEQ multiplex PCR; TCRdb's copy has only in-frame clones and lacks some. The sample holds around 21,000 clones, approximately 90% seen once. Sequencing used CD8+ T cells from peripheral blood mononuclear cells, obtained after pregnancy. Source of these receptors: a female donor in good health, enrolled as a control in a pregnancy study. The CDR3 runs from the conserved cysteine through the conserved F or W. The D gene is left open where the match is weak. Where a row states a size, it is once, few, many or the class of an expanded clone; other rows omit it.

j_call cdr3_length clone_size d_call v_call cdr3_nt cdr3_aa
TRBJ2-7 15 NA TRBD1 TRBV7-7 TGTGCTAGCAGCTTTGGCAGGGGGCGATCCTACGAGCAGTACTTC CASSFGRGRSYEQYF
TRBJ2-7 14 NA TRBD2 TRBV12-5 TGTGCTAGTGGTTTTGGCGGGAGTCCCCACGAGCAGTACTTC CASGFGGSPHEQYF
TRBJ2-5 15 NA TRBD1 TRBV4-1 TGCGCCAGCAGCCAAGACGAGGGGTCAGGGGGGACCCAGTACTTC CASSQDEGSGGTQYF
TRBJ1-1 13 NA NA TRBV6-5 TGTGCCAGCAGTTACCAGGGGAACACTGAAGCTTTCTTT CASSYQGNTEAFF
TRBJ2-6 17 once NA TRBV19 TGTGCCAGTAGCGGGGATACCGACCTGTCTGGGGCCAACGTCCTGACTTTC CASSGDTDLSGANVLTF
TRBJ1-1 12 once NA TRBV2 TGTGCCAGCAGTGAACAGGGTGCTGAAGCTTTCTTT CASSEQGAEAFF
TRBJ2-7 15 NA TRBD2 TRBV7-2 TGTGCCAGCAGCTTAGGAGCGGGGCCCTCCTACGAGCAGTACTTC CASSLGAGPSYEQYF
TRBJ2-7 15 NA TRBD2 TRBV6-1 TGTGCCAGCAGTGAAGGGACTAGCGGGGGATACGAGCAGTACTTC CASSEGTSGGYEQYF
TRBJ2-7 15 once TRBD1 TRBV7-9 TGTGCCAGCAGCTTAGAGGTGGACAGGCCCTACGAGCAGTACTTC CASSLEVDRPYEQYF
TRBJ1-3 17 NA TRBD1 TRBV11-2 TGTGCCAGCAGCCAAGCTACAGACAGGGCCTCTGGAAACACCATATATTTT CASSQATDRASGNTIYF
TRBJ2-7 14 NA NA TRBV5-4 TGTGCCAGCAGCTTGAAGGGGCCCACCTACGAGCAGTACTTC CASSLKGPTYEQYF
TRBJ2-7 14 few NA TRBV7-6 TGTGCCAGCAGCTTACAGGGTTATGGCTACGAGCAGTACTTC CASSLQGYGYEQYF
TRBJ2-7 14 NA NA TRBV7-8 TGTGCCAGCAGCCCCGCAGGGGTCCGGGCCGAGCAGTACTTC CASSPAGVRAEQYF
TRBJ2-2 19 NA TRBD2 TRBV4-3 TGCGCCAGCAGCCAAGCCACCCCTAGCGGGGGGGCCGGGACCGGGGAGCTGTTTTTT CASSQATPSGGAGTGELFF
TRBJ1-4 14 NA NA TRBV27 TGTGCCAGCAGCCAAGGACAGCTTAATGAAAAACTGTTTTTT CASSQGQLNEKLFF
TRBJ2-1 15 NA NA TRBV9 TGTGCCAGCAGCGTACATGACGGGGCCTACAATGAGCAGTTCTTC CASSVHDGAYNEQFF
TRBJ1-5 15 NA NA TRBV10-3 TGTGCCATCAGTGAGTCGATGGTTAGTAATCAGCCCCAGCATTTT CAISESMVSNQPQHF
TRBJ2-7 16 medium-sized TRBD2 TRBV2 TGTGCCAGCAGTGAAGTTAGGGGGACTAGCGGATACGAGCAGTACTTC CASSEVRGTSGYEQYF
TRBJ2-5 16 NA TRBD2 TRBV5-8 TGTGCCAGCAGCCCGGAACTAGCGGGGCTATCTAAGGCCCAGTACTTC CASSPELAGLSKAQYF
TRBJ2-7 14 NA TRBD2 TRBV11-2 TGTGCCAGCACCCTGGGAGGGGCCTCCTACGAGCAGTACTTC CASTLGGASYEQYF
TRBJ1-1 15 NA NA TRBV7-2 TGTGCCAGCAGCTTAGTGGGGGGTGGGAACACTGAAGCTTTCTTT CASSLVGGGNTEAFF
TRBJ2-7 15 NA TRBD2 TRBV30 TGTGCCTGGAGTGCGGCGGGGGGGCGCCGGGACGAGCAGTACTTC CAWSAAGGRRDEQYF
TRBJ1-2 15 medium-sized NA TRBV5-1 TGCGCCAGCAGCTCTCTACAGGGTGCGGACCCTGGCTACACCTTC CASSSLQGADPGYTF
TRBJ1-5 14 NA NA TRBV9 TGTGCCAGCAGCGTGGGTTCCGGGGAACAGCCCCAGCATTTT CASSVGSGEQPQHF
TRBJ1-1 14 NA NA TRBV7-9 TGTGCCAGCAGCTTAGATAACATTTTAACTGAAGCTTTCTTT CASSLDNILTEAFF
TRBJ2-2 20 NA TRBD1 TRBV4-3 TGCGCCAGCAGCCAAAATCCGGGACAGGGGCTAGAGAAACCAACCGGGGAGCTGTTTTTT CASSQNPGQGLEKPTGELFF
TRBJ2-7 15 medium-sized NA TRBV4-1 TGCGCCAGCAGCCAAGTGGTCCCAGGGGCCTACGAGCAGTACTTC CASSQVVPGAYEQYF
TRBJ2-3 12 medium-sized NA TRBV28 TGTGCCAGCACCAGATTTACAGATACGCAGTATTTT CASTRFTDTQYF
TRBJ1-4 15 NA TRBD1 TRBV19 TGTGCCAGTAGTTCATACAGGGGGGAGAATGAAAAACTGTTTTTT CASSSYRGENEKLFF
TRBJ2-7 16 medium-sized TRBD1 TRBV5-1 TGCGCCAGCAGACCCCGGGACAGGGCCATTAACTACGAGCAGTACTTC CASRPRDRAINYEQYF
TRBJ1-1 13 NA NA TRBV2 TGTGCCGGCGAGGGTGGGGTGAACACTGAAGCTTTCTTT CAGEGGVNTEAFF
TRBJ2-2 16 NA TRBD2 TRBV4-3 TGCGCCAGCAGCTGGGAGCGGGGGACCAACACCGGGGAGCTGTTTTTT CASSWERGTNTGELFF
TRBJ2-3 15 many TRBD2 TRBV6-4 TGTGCCAGCAGCCCCGGGACTAGCGGCACAGATACGCAGTATTTT CASSPGTSGTDTQYF
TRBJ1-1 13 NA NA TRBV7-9 TGTGCCAGCAGCTTAGGGACAGAGGGTGAAGCTTTCTTT CASSLGTEGEAFF
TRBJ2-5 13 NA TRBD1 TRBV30 TGTGCCTGGAGCGTACAGGGGTGGGAGACCCAGTACTTC CAWSVQGWETQYF
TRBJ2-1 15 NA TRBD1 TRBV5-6 TGTGCCAGCAGCTTGGGCGACAGGGGGAGGTATGAGCAGTTCTTC CASSLGDRGRYEQFF
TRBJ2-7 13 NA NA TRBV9 TGTGCCAGCAGCGTAGAGCAGGGCTACGAGCAGTACTTC CASSVEQGYEQYF
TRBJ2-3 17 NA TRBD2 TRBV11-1 TGTGCCAGCAGCTTAGTCCACTACGGGAGGGATACAGATACGCAGTATTTT CASSLVHYGRDTDTQYF
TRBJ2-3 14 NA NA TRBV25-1 TGTGCCAGCAGTGAATATGTAGCCACAGATACGCAGTATTTT CASSEYVATDTQYF
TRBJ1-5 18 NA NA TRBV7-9 TGTGCCAGCAGCTTAGGGTCCGGGGGAGGCCCTAGCAATCAGCCCCAGCATTTT CASSLGSGGGPSNQPQHF
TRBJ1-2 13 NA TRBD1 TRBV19 TGTGCCAGTAGTATTGGGACAGGGACTGGCTACACCTTC CASSIGTGTGYTF
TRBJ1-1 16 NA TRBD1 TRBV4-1 TGCGCCAGCAGCCGTGGGACAGGGGCGGTTGGCACTGAAGCTTTCTTT CASSRGTGAVGTEAFF
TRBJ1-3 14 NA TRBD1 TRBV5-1 TGCGCCAGCGGAATGACAGGGGAGGGAAACACCATATATTTT CASGMTGEGNTIYF
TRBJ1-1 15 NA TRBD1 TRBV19 TGTGCCAGTAGTATCATACCGGGACAGGACACTGAAGCTTTCTTT CASSIIPGQDTEAFF
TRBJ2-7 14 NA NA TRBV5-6 TGTGCCAGCAGCTTGGTCGGCGGCACCTACGAGCAGTACTTC CASSLVGGTYEQYF
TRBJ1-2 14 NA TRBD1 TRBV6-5 TGTGCCAGCCTTCCCTGGGACAGGGCGGATGGCTACACCTTC CASLPWDRADGYTF
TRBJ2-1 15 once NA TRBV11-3 TGTGCCAGCAGCTTAGATAGGAGCTCCTACAATGAGCAGTTCTTC CASSLDRSSYNEQFF
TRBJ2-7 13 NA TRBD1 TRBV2 TGTGCCAAAGGAGGGGACAGGGGCTACGAGCAGTACTTC CAKGGDRGYEQYF
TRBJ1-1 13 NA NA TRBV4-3 TGCGCCAGCAGCCAAGAGACAGTGCTTGAAGCTTTCTTT CASSQETVLEAFF
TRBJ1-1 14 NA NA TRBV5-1 TGCGCCAGCAACCCTGAGCGGGTCAACACTGAAGCTTTCTTT CASNPERVNTEAFF
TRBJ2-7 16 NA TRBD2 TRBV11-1 TGTGCCAGCAGCTCCGGGACTAGCGGGAGGGCCTACGAGCAGTACTTC CASSSGTSGRAYEQYF
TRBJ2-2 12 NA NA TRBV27 TGTGCCAGCAGTTTTATCACCGGGGAGCTGTTTTTT CASSFITGELFF
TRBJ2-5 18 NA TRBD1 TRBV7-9 TGTGCCAGCAGCCTACCCCCGGACAGGCGATCACAAAAAGAGACCCAGTACTTC CASSLPPDRRSQKETQYF
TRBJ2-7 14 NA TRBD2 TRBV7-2 TGTGCCAGCAGCCCACGGGAGGACTCCTACGAGCAGTACTTC CASSPREDSYEQYF
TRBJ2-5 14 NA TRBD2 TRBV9 TGTGCCAGCAGCGCGGGAGGACCCCAAGAGACCCAGTACTTC CASSAGGPQETQYF